This T cell receptor beta chain was recovered during a study of identifying expanded T cells in peripheral blood. Study-wide results and limits: Differentially abundant clones: approximately 1.3 between replicates, about 15 at approximately two weeks, 19 at four.

The protocol was immunoSEQ multiplex PCR, while the TCRdb copy is restricted to in-frame clones and leaves out a portion. The sample lists about 85,000 clones, 89% occurring once. Details on this clone: Its antigen is unidentified.

Germline values: CDR1 SGHTA, CDR2 FQGNSA. This CDR3 has 15 amino acids. The J segment lost 3 bases and the V segment lost 6 bases, leaving 7 bases of the junction unmatched. This clonotype was obtained from a person aged 18 to 75 in good health. The sample comprised blood. The chain links TRBV7-2 to TRBJ2-3; 9 bases agree with TRBD2. This chain's CDR3 is CASSPQRGDTDTQYF. DNA for the CDR3: TGTGCCAGCAGTCCCCAGCGGGGGGATACAGATACGCAGTATTTT.